The 22 T cell receptor beta chains presented below share a single source sample, sequenced in a study of control samples from healthy donors and cancer patients. Assay: immunoSEQ multiplex PCR; the TCRdb copy retains only in-frame clones and omits some. The data contain about 31,000 clones, roughly 94% of them singletons. The specimen was blood. Receptors originate from a man between 60 and 75 years old in good health.

The chain links TRBV7-9 to TRBJ1-3; D gene ambiguous. This CDR3 has 15 residues. Trimming removed 6 bases at V and 0 bases at J, with 12 bases between. Looked up from germline, CDR1 is SEHNR and CDR2 is FQNEAQ (reference sequence). As DNA, the CDR3 is TGTGCCAGCAGTGACGGGAGGCTCTCTGGAAACACCATATATTTT. As protein: CASSDGRLSGNTIYF.

V and J are TRBV6-2 or TRBV6-3 and TRBJ2-7; 10 nucleotides agree with TRBD2. Germline CDR1 is MNHEY and CDR2 is SVGEGT. This CDR3 is built from 15 residues. V lost 4 bases, J lost 0 bases, and 3 bases stayed unmatched. The CDR3 coding sequence is TGTGCCAGCAGTTCTAGCGGGGGAGGCTCCTACGAGCAGTACTTC. Translating it yields CASSSSGGGSYEQYF.

This clone has just one count. V usage is TRBV9 and J usage is TRBJ1-2; no clear D gene. Deletions cut 3 bases from V and 3 bases from J, with 12 bases between. Germline V CDR1 and CDR2: SGDLS, YYNGEE. The CDR3 runs 14 residues. In DNA form, the CDR3 reads TGTGCCAGCAGCGGAAAAGGGAAAGACTATGGCTACACCTTC. Translation gives CASSGKGKDYGYTF. Complete variable domain (other parts from reference TRBV9 and TRBJ1-2): DSGVTQTPKHLITATGQRVTLRCSPRSGDLSVYWYQQSLDQGLQFLIQYYNGEERAKGNILERFSAQQFPDLHSELNLSSLELGDSALYFCASSGKGKDYGYTFGSGTRLTVV.

V is TRBV7-2 and J is TRBJ2-7; D gene uncertain. V gave up 5 bases and J gave up 2 bases, with 4 bases separating them. CDR1 is SGHTA, CDR2 FQGNSA, per germline. The CDR3 covers 11 residues. The CDR3 region is CASSHAYEQYF. CDR3 coding DNA: TGTGCCAGCAGCCACGCCTACGAGCAGTACTTC.

The V call is TRBV6-5, the J call TRBJ1-1, with D maybe TRBD1 (6 bases). The germline CDR1 and CDR2 sequences are MNHEY and SVGAGI. The V end was cut by 6 bases, the J end by 1 base, with 9 bases between. The CDR3 extends over 13 amino acids. The CDR3 here is CASSRQANTEAFF. In nucleotides, the CDR3 is TGTGCCAGCAGCAGACAGGCGAACACTGAAGCTTTCTTT.

The genes are TRBV5-4 and TRBJ1-2; D gene uncertain. Trimming pared 3 bases from V and 3 bases from J, leaving 12 bases between. From germline, CDR1 is SGHNT and CDR2 YYREEE (reference sequence). This CDR3 contains 14 residues. In nucleotides, the CDR3 is TGTGCCAGCAGCTGGGCAATGACCGACTATGGCTACACCTTC. Protein: CASSWAMTDYGYTF.

The rearrangement uses TRBV7-3 and TRBJ2-5, with TRBD2 identical over 10 bases. The CDR3 length is 16 residues. The germline gives CDR1 SGHTA, CDR2 FQGTGA. V lost 3 bases to trimming and J lost 4 bases; unmatched junction nucleotides: 8. The CDR3 here is CASSFSGGTVGETQYF. The CDR3, as DNA: TGTGCCAGCAGCTTTAGCGGGGGGACCGTCGGAGAGACCCAGTACTTC.

Turning to this clone: This sample includes further DNA sequences coding for the same CDR3. This chain connects TRBV11-3 to TRBJ1-1; possibly TRBD1 for D (5 bases). Trimming stripped 1 base from V and 1 base from J, with 13 bases between. Germline lookup yields CDR1 SGHNT and CDR2 YENEEA. CDR3 size: 16 residues. CDR3 residues: CASSLGGGGPNTEAFF. In DNA, the CDR3 is TGTGCCAGCAGCTTAGGGGGTGGGGGTCCGAACACTGAAGCTTTCTTT.

The rearrangement uses TRBV7-2 and TRBJ1-2; D call uncertain. The CDR3 contains 13 residues. Per germline, CDR1 SGHTA and CDR2 FQGNSA. V was clipped by 5 bases and J by 5 bases, with 12 bases between them. The CDR3 coding sequence is TGTGCCAGCAGCGAATGGGTGGGGTATGGCTACACCTTC. This gives the protein CASSEWVGYGYTF.

The gene calls are TRBV14 and TRBJ1-2; 7 nucleotides match TRBD1. Per germline, CDR1 SGHDN and CDR2 FVKESK. V lost 4 bases and J lost 2; bases outside the gene matches: 7. This CDR3 has 15 residues. The CDR3 reads CASSRRQGGNYGYTF. The CDR3 nucleotides read TGTGCCAGCAGCCGAAGACAGGGAGGCAACTATGGCTACACCTTC.

The chain uses TRBV9 and TRBJ2-3; 7 nucleotides line up with TRBD2. The CDR3 is 15 residues long. Germline assignment: CDR1 SGDLS and CDR2 YYNGEE. The trim removed 1 base at V and 9 bases at J, leaving 11 bases unmatched. DNA of the CDR3: TGTGCCAGCAGCGTAAGCGGGGATAAGGCCCCGACGCAGTATTTT. Translation: CASSVSGDKAPTQYF.

This clone was counted once. The chain employs TRBV18 and TRBJ1-4; TRBD1 is a possible D gene (5 bases). Germline loops: CDR1 KGHSH, CDR2 LQKENI. This CDR3 is built from 15 residues. The V gene lost 2 bases and the J gene lost 10 bases, with 17 bases spanning the gap. In DNA form, the CDR3 reads TGTGCCAGCTCACCAGGTTCAACGAGGGGCGGAAAACTGTTTTTT. It is translated as CASSPGSTRGGKLFF.

This chain joins TRBV6-6 and TRBJ2-3; 8 nucleotides line up with TRBD1. The CDR3 is 15 residues long. V lost 6 bases, J lost 3 bases, and 8 bases stayed unmatched. CDR1 is MNHNY, CDR2 SVGAGI, per germline (reference sequence). The CDR3 protein is CASSRQGTWTDTQYF. The CDR3 region has the DNA TGTGCCAGCAGCCGACAGGGGACCTGGACAGATACGCAGTATTTT.

In DNA form, the CDR3 reads TGTGCCAGCAGTATCCTGACAGATTTCTATGGCTACACCTTC. Its protein is CASSILTDFYGYTF. V gene TRBV28 combines with J gene TRBJ1-2; possibly TRBD1 for D (5 bases). In germline, CDR1 is MDHEN, CDR2 SYDVKM. The V gene lost 5 bases and the J gene lost 4 bases, with 14 bases spanning the gap. The CDR3 runs 14 residues.

The chain recombines TRBV9 with TRBJ2-5; weak D call: TRBD2 (7 bases). The CDR3 contains 15 residues. From germline, CDR1 is SGDLS and CDR2 YYNGEE. V was shortened by 0 bases and J by 1 base, with 10 bases between the two germline ends. CDR3 in amino acids: CASSVAGGLQETQYF. Written as DNA, the CDR3 is TGTGCCAGCAGCGTAGCGGGGGGCCTCCAAGAGACCCAGTACTTC.

This rearrangement joins TRBV4-3 to TRBJ1-1, with D unresolved. Germline V gene sequence: CDR1 LGHNA, CDR2 YSLEER. V gave up 0 bases and J gave up 0 bases, with 8 bases separating them. The CDR3 runs 15 residues. CDR3 nucleotide sequence: TGCGCCAGCAGCCAAGAATCGGCGGTGAACACTGAAGCTTTCTTT. Protein: CASSQESAVNTEAFF.

The chain joins TRBV7-2 to TRBJ2-7; D gene ambiguous. The V and J ends lost 5 bases and 2 bases respectively, with 7 bases between them. The CDR3 is 12 amino acids. Looked up from germline, CDR1 is SGHTA and CDR2 is FQGNSA. The CDR3 here is CASSPDTYEQYF. The CDR3 coding sequence is TGTGCCAGCAGCCCCGACACCTACGAGCAGTACTTC.

This chain uses TRBV3-1 (or the pseudogene TRBV3-2) with TRBJ2-5, with TRBD2 matching 13 bases. This CDR3 is 17 amino acids long. The junction had 10 bases not matched to a gene; V was cut back by 4 bases and J by 5 bases. Germline V CDR1 and CDR2: LGHDT, YNNKEL (reference sequence). In DNA, the CDR3 is TGTGCCAGCAGCCCGACTAGCGGGGGGAACCTCCGGGAGACCCAGTACTTC. It specifies CASSPTSGGNLRETQYF.

J is TRBJ1-2 and V is TRBV28; D is undetermined. V lost 5 bases to trimming and J lost 7 bases, with 14 bases between them. The germline V gene encodes CDR1 MDHEN and CDR2 SYDVKM. CDR3 size: 13 residues. The CDR3 loop reads CASSPHEPSGYTF. In nucleotides, the CDR3 is TGTGCCAGCAGTCCGCACGAGCCAAGTGGCTACACCTTC.

The chain is built from TRBV6-9 and TRBJ2-1; 9 bases agree with TRBD1. After removal of 4 bases from V and 7 bases from J, the junction contained 8 bases not matched to a gene. The germline V gene encodes CDR1 MNHGY and CDR2 SVAAGI. The CDR3 sequence is 15 residues long. Written as DNA, the CDR3 is TGTGCCAGCAGTTCGGACAGGGGAAATTTAAATGAGCAGTTCTTC. Encoded protein: CASSSDRGNLNEQFF.

The chain uses TRBV2 and TRBJ1-2; no clear D gene. Trimming removed 4 bases at V and 4 bases at J, with 10 bases between. From germline, CDR1 is SNHLY and CDR2 FYNNEI. The CDR3 is 13 residues long. The CDR3 DNA follows: TGTGCCAGCAGTGTCGGCAGCATCTATGGCTACACCTTC. Translating gives CASSVGSIYGYTF.

This rearrangement joins TRBV18 to TRBJ2-4; 8 bases agree with TRBD2. Germline values: CDR1 KGHSH, CDR2 LQKENI. The CDR3 sequence is 16 residues long. The ends lost 1 base at V and 2 bases at J; junction bases unmatched: 4. CDR3 in DNA: TGTGCCAGCTCACCACGGGCGGGGGGACCCAAAAACATTCAGTACTTC. The encoded protein is CASSPRAGGPKNIQYF.